This TCR beta chain originates from a study of T cells in localized non-small cell lung cancer. Profiled with immunoSEQ multiplex PCR; TCRdb holds only in-frame clones, not every one. The sample holds around 41,000 clones; 88% are singletons and the top ten take less than 3.5%. In germline, CDR1 is LGHNA, CDR2 YSLEER. The CDR3 extends over 18 amino acids. The ends were cut back, 0 bases at V and 0 bases at J, with 14 bases in the middle. The starting material was peripheral blood, obtained before any cancer treatment. The clonotype comes from a female donor at least 60 years old with stage I squamous cell lung carcinoma. This chain uses TRBV4-3 with TRBJ1-4; D call uncertain. CDR3 DNA sequence: TGCGCCAGCAGCCAAGAAGTCGTGAGGCGAGCAACTAATGAAAAACTGTTTTTT. The encoded protein is CASSQEVVRRATNEKLFF.